A selection of T cell receptor beta chains follows, all from one sample in a study of cytomegalovirus exposure and HLA in healthy donors. The repertoire was sequenced with immunoSEQ multiplex PCR; TCRdb's copy has only in-frame clones and lacks some. The sample carries 160,000 or so clones, roughly 85% recorded once. Sequences were obtained from PBMCs. Source of these receptors: a woman under 40 in good health and CMV-seronegative. Both conserved end residues are part of each CDR3. Fields, in order: D gene, V gene, clone size, J gene, CDR3 protein, CDR3 DNA. A D gene is named only where the DNA matches it firmly. Where a row states a size, it is once, few, many or the class of an expanded clone; other rows omit it.

TRBD1	TRBV11-2	-	TRBJ1-1	CASSPNRGNTEAFF	TGTGCCAGCAGCCCGAACAGGGGAAACACTGAAGCTTTCTTT
-	TRBV30	-	TRBJ2-1	CAWRGSSYNEQFF	TGTGCCTGGAGGGGGAGCTCCTACAATGAGCAGTTCTTC
TRBD1	TRBV9	-	TRBJ1-3	CASSLAGGWAGNTIYF	TGTGCCAGCAGCTTGGCAGGGGGCTGGGCTGGAAACACCATATATTTT
TRBD2	TRBV28	once	TRBJ2-7	CASSPGREYEQYF	TGTGCCAGCAGTCCAGGGAGGGAGTACGAGCAGTACTTC
TRBD2	TRBV19	once	TRBJ2-3	CASSIVLAGSTSTDTQYF	TGTGCCAGTAGTATTGTTCTAGCGGGGTCGACTAGCACAGATACGCAGTATTTT
-	TRBV7-9	-	TRBJ1-4	CASSLGQALFF	TGTGCCAGCAGCTTAGGACAGGCCCTGTTTTTT
TRBD1	TRBV19	-	TRBJ2-1	CASSPVDRDSNEQFF	TGTGCCAGTAGCCCCGTGGACAGGGATAGCAATGAGCAGTTCTTC
-	TRBV2	-	TRBJ2-7	CASMERTGYEQYF	TGTGCCAGCATGGAGCGGACGGGGTACGAGCAGTACTTC
-	TRBV19	-	TRBJ2-3	CASRLLGGTDTQYF	TGTGCCAGTAGGCTTTTGGGAGGCACAGATACGCAGTATTTT
-	TRBV6-1	-	TRBJ1-2	CASSRDTEGYTF	TGTGCCAGCAGCCGGGACACGGAAGGCTACACCTTC
-	TRBV29-1	-	TRBJ2-7	CSVVLFDRNSYEQYF	TGCAGCGTTGTTTTGTTTGACAGGAACTCCTACGAGCAGTACTTC
TRBD2	TRBV5-4	-	TRBJ2-7	CASSLSIAAGDEQYF	TGTGCCAGCAGCTTGAGTATAGCGGCGGGGGACGAGCAGTACTTC
-	TRBV19	-	TRBJ1-1	CASSIEPFGDTEAFF	TGTGCCAGTAGTATAGAACCTTTCGGGGACACTGAAGCTTTCTTT
-	TRBV6-1	-	TRBJ2-1	CASSEYFYAGAYNEQFF	TGTGCCAGCAGTGAATACTTTTACGCGGGGGCGTACAATGAGCAGTTCTTC
TRBD2	TRBV28	-	TRBJ2-1	CASRDTGLAGALSSYNEQFF	TGTGCCAGCAGGGATACGGGACTAGCGGGAGCGCTTAGCTCCTACAATGAGCAGTTCTTC
-	TRBV7-9	-	TRBJ2-7	CASSPRDLLYEQYF	TGTGCCAGCAGCCCGCGGGATTTACTCTACGAGCAGTACTTC
-	TRBV19	-	TRBJ1-3	CASAPSWAWRENTIYF	TGTGCCAGTGCCCCCTCGTGGGCCTGGAGGGAAAACACCATATATTTT
TRBD2	TRBV19	-	TRBJ2-5	CASSILGEGRNQETQYF	TGTGCCAGTAGTATTTTGGGGGAGGGCCGGAACCAAGAGACCCAGTACTTC
TRBD1	TRBV7-6	-	TRBJ2-3	CASSFRTGATDTQYF	TGTGCCAGCAGCTTCAGGACAGGGGCGACAGATACGCAGTATTTT
-	TRBV29-1	few	TRBJ1-2	CSVVGTIKDYTF	TGCAGCGTTGTAGGCACTATTAAAGACTACACCTTC